This T cell receptor (beta chain) appears in the sequencing data of a study of PD-L1 blockade in urothelial cancer. Study-wide context: Blood drawn 3 weeks (second dose) and 6 weeks after treatment start was analyzed. Notes on the study in general: Below-median pretreatment blood TCR clonality predicted better survival.

The germline V gene encodes CDR1 LNHNV and CDR2 YYDKDF (reference sequence). The CDR3 is 13 residues long. V lost 3 bases to trimming and J lost 4 bases, with 9 bases between them. Comment on this clone: Its antigen is as yet unknown.

Using immunoSEQ multiplex PCR, the repertoire was profiled, and TCRdb retains in-frame clones only, with some absent. This table holds about 130,000 clones, about 82% found once. As to time point: peripheral blood 6 weeks after treatment start. Sequenced material: PBMCs, taken around atezolizumab (anti-PD-L1) treatment. The rearrangement uses TRBV15 and TRBJ1-2; D uncertain. The origin of this receptor is a man aged 50-60 years with urothelial cancer. The CDR3 reads CATSRGRIYGYTF. CDR3 nucleotides: TGTGCCACCAGCAGGGGCCGGATCTATGGCTACACCTTC. The full variable domain, rest sourced from reference TRBV15 and TRBJ1-2, is DAMVIQNPRYQVTQFGKPVTLSCSQTLNHNVMYWYQQKSSQAPKLLFHYYDKDFNNEADTPDNFQSRRPNTSFCFLDIRSPGLGDTAMYLCATSRGRIYGYTFGSGTRLTVV.